This T cell receptor (beta chain) was recorded in a study of cytomegalovirus exposure and HLA in healthy donors. Whole-study results and caveats: A later analysis showed HLA-associated TCR beta chains outstripping equally common others in clonal expansion.

Researchers ran the PCR with 60 Vbeta and 13 Jbeta primers. Profiling relied on immunoSEQ multiplex PCR, and the TCRdb table lists in-frame clones only, not all of them. The sample comprises about 200,000 clones, roughly three quarters of which are singletons, and approximately 0.39% rests with the top ten. The V end was cut by 5 bases, the J end by 4 bases, with 14 bases between. The CDR3 sequence is 14 residues long. Per the germline V gene, CDR1 is MNHEY and CDR2 is SVGAGI. Those who donated were healthy bone marrow donors. Each donor was nominally healthy when sampled (though unrecorded immune exposures were likely). As regards this clone: The antigen is undetermined.

V is TRBV6-5 and J is TRBJ1-2; tentative D call: TRBD1 (5 bases). Sequencing was performed on PBMCs. The clonotype was recovered from a male donor in good health and CMV-seropositive. CDR3: CASSPFGGSYGYTF. CDR3 DNA: TGTGCCAGCAGTCCCTTTGGGGGGTCCTATGGCTACACCTTC.